This record looks at one T cell receptor beta chain sequence and its context. In germline, CDR1 is SGHDN, CDR2 FVKESK. Trimming took off 5 bases at V and 0 bases at J, with 15 bases between the two ends. This CDR3 has 16 amino acids. Produced via immunoSEQ multiplex PCR; TCRdb's table is partial and in-frame only. The profile shows fewer than 300,000 clones, about nine tenths of them singletons. These data belong to a study of blood T cell repertoires in COVID-19. Sequences were obtained from peripheral blood. This TCR derives from a woman in her 50s with COVID-19, enrolled during active disease. The rearrangement uses TRBV14 and TRBJ2-3; the D gene is possibly TRBD2 (6 bases). The CDR3 spells CASSGSGVSSTDTQYF. The CDR3 DNA follows: TGTGCCAGCAGCGGGTCGGGAGTGTCTAGCACAGATACGCAGTATTTT.